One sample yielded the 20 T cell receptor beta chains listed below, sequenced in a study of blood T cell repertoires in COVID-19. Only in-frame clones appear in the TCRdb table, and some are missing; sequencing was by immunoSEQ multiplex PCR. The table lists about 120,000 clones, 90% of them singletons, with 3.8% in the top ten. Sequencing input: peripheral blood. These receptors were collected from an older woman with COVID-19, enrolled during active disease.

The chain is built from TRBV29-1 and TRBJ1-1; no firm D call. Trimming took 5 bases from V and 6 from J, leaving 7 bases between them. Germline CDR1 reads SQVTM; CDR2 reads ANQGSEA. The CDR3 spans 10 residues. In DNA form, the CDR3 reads TGCAGCGTTAACATACCTGAAGCTTTCTTT. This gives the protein CSVNIPEAFF.

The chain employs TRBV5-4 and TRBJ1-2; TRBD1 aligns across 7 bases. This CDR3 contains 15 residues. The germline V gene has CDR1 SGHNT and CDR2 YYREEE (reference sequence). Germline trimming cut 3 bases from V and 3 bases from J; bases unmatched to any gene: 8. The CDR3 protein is CASSWEQGFYYGYTF. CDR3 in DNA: TGTGCCAGCAGCTGGGAACAGGGGTTCTACTATGGCTACACCTTC.

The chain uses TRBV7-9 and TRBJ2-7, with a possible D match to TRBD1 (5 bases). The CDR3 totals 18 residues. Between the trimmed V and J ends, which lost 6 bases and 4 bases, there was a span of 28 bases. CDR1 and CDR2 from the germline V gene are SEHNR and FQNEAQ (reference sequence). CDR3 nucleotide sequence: TGTGCCAGCAGTCGATATTCAAGGGGCCTCCTAGGGGCTTACGAGCAGTACTTC. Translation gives CASSRYSRGLLGAYEQYF.

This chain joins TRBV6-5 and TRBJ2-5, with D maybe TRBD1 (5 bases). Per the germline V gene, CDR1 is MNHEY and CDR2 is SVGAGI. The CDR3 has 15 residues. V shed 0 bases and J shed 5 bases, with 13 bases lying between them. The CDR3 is CASSYSAGLGETQYF. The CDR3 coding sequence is TGTGCCAGCAGTTACTCGGCAGGGTTAGGCGAGACCCAGTACTTC.

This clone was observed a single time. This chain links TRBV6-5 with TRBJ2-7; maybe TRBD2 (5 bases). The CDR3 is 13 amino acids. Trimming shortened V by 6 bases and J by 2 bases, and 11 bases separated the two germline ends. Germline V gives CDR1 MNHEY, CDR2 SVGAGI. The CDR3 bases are TGTGCCAGCAGAAAGACGGGGACCTACGAGCAGTACTTC. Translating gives CASRKTGTYEQYF.

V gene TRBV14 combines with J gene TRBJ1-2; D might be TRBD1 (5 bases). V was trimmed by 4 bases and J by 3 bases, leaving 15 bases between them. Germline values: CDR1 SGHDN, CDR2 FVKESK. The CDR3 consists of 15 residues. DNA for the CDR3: TGTGCCAGCAGCCCGGCGTCGCAGGGCTACTATGGCTACACCTTC. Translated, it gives CASSPASQGYYGYTF. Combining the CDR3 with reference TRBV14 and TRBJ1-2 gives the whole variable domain EAGVTQFPSHSVIEKGQTVTLRCDPISGHDNLYWYRRVMGKEIKFLLHFVKESKQDESGMPNNRFLAERTGGTYSTLKVQPAELEDSGVYFCASSPASQGYYGYTFGSGTRLTVV.

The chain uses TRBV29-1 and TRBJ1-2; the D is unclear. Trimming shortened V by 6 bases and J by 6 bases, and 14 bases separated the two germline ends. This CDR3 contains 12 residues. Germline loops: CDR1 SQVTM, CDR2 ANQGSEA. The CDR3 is CSVVVSIHGYTF. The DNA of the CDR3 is TGCAGCGTGGTAGTCTCTATACATGGCTACACCTTC.

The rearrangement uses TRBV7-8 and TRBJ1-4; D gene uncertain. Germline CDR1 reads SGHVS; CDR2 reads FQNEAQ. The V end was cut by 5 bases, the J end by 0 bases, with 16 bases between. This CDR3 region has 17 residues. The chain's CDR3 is CASSRGGPFATNEKLFF. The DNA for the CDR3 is TGTGCCAGCAGCCGCGGCGGGCCGTTTGCAACTAATGAAAAACTGTTTTTT.

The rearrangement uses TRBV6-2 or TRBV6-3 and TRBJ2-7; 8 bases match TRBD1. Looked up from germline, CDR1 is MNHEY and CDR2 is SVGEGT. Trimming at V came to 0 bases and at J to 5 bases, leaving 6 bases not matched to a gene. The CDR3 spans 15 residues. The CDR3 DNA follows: TGTGCCAGCAGTTACTCCACAGGGGGAAGGGACGAGCAGTACTTC. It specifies CASSYSTGGRDEQYF.

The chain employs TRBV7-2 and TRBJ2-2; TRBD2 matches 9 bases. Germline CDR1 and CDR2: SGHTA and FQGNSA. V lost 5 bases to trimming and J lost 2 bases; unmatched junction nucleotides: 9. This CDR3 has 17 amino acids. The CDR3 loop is CASSPRGSGGNTGELFF. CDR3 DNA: TGTGCCAGCAGCCCCCGGGGTAGCGGGGGAAACACCGGGGAGCTGTTTTTT.

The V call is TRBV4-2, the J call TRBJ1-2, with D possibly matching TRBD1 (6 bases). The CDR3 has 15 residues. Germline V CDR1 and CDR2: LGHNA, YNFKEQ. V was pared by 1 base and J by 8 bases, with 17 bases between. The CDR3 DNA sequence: TGTGCCAGCAGCCAAGGAACTGGCAGGGGCGCAGGCTACACCTTC. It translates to CASSQGTGRGAGYTF.

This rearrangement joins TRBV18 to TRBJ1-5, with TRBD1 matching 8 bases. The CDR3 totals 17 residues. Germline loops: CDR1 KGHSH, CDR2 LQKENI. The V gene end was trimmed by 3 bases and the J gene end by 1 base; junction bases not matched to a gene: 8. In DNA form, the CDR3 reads TGTGCCAGCTCACCGACTACAGGGGGAGTGAGCAATCAGCCCCAGCATTTT. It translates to CASSPTTGGVSNQPQHF.

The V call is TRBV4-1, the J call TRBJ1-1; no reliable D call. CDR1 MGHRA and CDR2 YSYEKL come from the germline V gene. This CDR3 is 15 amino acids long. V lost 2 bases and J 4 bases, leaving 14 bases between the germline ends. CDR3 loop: CASSQRTSGGTEAFF. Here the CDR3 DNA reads TGCGCCAGCAGCCAACGGACCTCAGGAGGCACTGAAGCTTTCTTT.

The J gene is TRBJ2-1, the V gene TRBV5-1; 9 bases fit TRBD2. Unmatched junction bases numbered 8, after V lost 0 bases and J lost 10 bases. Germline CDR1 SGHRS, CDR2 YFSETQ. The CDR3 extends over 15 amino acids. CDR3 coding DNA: TGCGCCAGCAGCTTGGGGCTAGCGGGGACCTTAGAGCAGTTCTTC. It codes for CASSLGLAGTLEQFF.

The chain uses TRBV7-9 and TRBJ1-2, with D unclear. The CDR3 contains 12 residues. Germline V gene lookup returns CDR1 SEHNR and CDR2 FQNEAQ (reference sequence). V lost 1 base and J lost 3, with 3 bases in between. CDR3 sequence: CASSLGDYGYTF. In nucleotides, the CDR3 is TGTGCCAGCAGCTTAGGAGACTATGGCTACACCTTC.

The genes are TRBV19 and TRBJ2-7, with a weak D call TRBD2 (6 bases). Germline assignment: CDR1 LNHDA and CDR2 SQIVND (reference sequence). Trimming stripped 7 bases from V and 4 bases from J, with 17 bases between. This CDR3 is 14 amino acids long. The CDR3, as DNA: TGTGCCAGTACGCCCCCCGGAGGGTCATACGAGCAGTACTTC. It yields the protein CASTPPGGSYEQYF.

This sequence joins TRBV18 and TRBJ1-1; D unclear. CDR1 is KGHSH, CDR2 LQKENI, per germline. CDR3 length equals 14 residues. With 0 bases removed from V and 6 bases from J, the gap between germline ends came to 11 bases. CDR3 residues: CASSPPVELSEAFF. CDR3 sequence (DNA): TGTGCCAGCTCACCACCGGTTGAACTCTCTGAAGCTTTCTTT.

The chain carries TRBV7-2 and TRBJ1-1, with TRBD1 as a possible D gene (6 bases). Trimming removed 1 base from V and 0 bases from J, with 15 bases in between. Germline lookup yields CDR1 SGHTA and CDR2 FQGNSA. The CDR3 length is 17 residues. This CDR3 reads CASSLGRQENMNTEAFF. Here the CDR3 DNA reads TGTGCCAGCAGCTTAGGTCGACAGGAAAACATGAACACTGAAGCTTTCTTT.

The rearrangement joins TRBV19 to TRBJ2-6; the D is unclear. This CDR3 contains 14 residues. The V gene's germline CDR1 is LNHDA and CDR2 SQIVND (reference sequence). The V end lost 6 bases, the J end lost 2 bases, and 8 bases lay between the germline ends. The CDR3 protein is CASRSDTGANVLTF. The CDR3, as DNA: TGTGCCAGTAGGTCAGACACTGGGGCCAACGTCCTGACTTTC.

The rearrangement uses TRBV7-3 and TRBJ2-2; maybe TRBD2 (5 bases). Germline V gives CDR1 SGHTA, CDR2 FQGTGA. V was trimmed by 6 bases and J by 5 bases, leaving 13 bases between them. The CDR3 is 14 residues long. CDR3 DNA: TGTGCCAGCAGGCCAAAGGGAGTAACCGGGGAGCTGTTTTTT. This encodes CASRPKGVTGELFF.